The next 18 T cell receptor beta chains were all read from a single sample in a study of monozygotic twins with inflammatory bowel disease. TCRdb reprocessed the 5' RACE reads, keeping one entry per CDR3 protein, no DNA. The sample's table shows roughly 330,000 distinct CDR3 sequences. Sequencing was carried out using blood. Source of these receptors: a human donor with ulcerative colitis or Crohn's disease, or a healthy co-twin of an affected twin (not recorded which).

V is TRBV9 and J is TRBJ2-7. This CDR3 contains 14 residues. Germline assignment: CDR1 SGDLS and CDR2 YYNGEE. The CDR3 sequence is CASSVEEGSYEQYF.

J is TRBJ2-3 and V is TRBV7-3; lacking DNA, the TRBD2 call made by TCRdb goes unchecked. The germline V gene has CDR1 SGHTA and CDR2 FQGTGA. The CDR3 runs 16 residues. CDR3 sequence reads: CASSLGTSGRARTQYF.

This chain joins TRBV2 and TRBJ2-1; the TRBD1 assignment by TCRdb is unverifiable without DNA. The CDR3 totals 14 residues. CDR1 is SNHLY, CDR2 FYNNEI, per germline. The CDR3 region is CASMDGVGYNEQFF.

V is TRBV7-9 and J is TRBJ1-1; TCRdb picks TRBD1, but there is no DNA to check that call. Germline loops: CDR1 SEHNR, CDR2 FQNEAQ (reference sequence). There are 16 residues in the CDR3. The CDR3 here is CASSPLPGTPYTEAFF.

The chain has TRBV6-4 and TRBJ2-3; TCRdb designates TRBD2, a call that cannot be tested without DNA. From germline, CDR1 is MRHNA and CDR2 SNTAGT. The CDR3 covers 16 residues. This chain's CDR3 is CASSDTSGTPTDTQYF.

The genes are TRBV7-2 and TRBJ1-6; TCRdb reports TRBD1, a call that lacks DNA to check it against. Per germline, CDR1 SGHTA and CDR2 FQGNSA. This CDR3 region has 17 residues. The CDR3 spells CASSPSGQGGYNSPLHF.

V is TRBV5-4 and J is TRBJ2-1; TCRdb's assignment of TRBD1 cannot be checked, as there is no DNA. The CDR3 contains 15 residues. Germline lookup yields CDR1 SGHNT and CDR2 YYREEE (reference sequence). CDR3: CASSLQGAVYNEQFF.

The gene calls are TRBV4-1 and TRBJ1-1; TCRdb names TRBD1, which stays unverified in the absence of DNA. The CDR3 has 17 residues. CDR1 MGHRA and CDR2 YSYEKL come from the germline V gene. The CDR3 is CASSQAPAGGANTEAFF.

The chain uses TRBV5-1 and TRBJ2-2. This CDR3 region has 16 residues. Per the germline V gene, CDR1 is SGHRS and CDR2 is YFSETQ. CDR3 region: CASSFQGSVNTGELFF.

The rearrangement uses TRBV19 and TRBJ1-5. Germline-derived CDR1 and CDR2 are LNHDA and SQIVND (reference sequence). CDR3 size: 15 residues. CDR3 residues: CASSIVAEVNQPQHF.

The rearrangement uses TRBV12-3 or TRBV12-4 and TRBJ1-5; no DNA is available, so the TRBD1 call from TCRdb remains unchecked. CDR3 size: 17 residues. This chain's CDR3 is CASSLETGTGGYQPQHF.

The CDR3 protein is CASSILAWNTGELFF. This chain links TRBV19 with TRBJ2-2; TCRdb's assignment of TRBD2 cannot be checked, as there is no DNA. This CDR3 is 15 amino acids long. Germline V gene data show CDR1 as LNHDA and CDR2 as SQIVND (reference sequence).

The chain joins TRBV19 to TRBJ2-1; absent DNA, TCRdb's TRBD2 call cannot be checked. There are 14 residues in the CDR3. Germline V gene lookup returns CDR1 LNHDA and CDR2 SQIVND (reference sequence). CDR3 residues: CASSIERGIDEQFF.

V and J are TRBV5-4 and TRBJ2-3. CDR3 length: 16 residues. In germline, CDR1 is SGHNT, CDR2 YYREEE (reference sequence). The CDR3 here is CASSAFGRRGTDTQYF. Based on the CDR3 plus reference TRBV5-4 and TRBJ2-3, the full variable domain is ETGVTQSPTHLIKTRGQQVTLRCSSQSGHNTVSWYQQALGQGPQFIFQYYREEENGRGNFPPRFSGLQFPNYSSELNVNALELDDSALYLCASSAFGRRGTDTQYFGPGTRLTVL.

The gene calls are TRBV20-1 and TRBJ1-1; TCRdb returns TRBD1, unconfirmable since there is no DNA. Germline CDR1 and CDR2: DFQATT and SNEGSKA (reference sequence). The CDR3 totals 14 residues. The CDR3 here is CSASRVGTATEAFF.

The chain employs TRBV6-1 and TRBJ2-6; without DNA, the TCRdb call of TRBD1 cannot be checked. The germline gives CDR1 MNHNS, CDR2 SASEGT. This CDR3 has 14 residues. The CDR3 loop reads CASSRDSASNVLTF.

Here the CDR3 reads CASSPTRLGGELFF. This sequence joins TRBV12-3 or TRBV12-4 and TRBJ2-2; there is no DNA to check the TCRdb D call of TRBD2. The CDR3 runs 14 residues.

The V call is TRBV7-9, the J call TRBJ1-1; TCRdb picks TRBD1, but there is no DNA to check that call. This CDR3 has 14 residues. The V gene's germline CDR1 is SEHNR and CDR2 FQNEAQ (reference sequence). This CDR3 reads CASSLKGGNTEAFF.